The 3 T cell receptor beta chains listed next were all sequenced from one sample in a study of blood T cell repertoires in COVID-19. Generated by immunoSEQ multiplex PCR, the TCRdb table keeps only in-frame clones and is missing some. The sample consists of over 250,000 clones, around 89% of them appearing once. The sequenced sample consisted of peripheral blood. The receptors were gathered from a woman in her thirties or forties who had recovered from COVID-19.

The chain employs TRBV11-2 and TRBJ2-5; 8 bases fit TRBD2. The J segment lost 3 bases and the V segment lost 4 bases, leaving 7 bases of the junction unmatched. Germline lookup yields CDR1 SGHAT and CDR2 FQNNGV. The length of the CDR3 is 15 residues. The DNA of the CDR3 is TGTGCCAGCAGCTCCGGGACTAGGGAAAAAGAGACCCAGTACTTC. Translated: CASSSGTREKETQYF.

This clone was seen once. The chain uses TRBV19 and TRBJ1-1; tentative D call: TRBD1 (6 bases). The V end lost 4 bases, the J end lost 5 bases, and 14 bases lay between the germline ends. Germline V gene data show CDR1 as LNHDA and CDR2 as SQIVND (reference sequence). The CDR3 is made up of 14 amino acids. In DNA, the CDR3 is TGTGCCAGTAGTAAGGTACAGGGTGGGACTGAAGCTTTCTTT. Translating gives CASSKVQGGTEAFF.

The J gene is TRBJ2-3, the V gene TRBV2; 16 bases match TRBD2. CDR3 size: 16 residues. Unmatched junction bases numbered 6, after V lost 7 bases and J lost 5 bases. Per the germline V gene, CDR1 is SNHLY and CDR2 is FYNNEI. The CDR3 DNA is TGTGCCAGCACGAGGGGGACTAGCGGGAGGGTAGATACGCAGTATTTT. Protein: CASTRGTSGRVDTQYF.